Below, one T cell receptor beta chain is given with its context. The CDR3 extends over 16 amino acids. The ends were cut back, 0 bases at V and 0 bases at J, with 9 bases in the middle. Germline CDR1 is LGHNA and CDR2 is YNFKEQ. The sample belongs to a study of cytomegalovirus exposure and HLA in healthy donors. PCR used 60 Vbeta primers and 13 Jbeta primers. The data were produced by immunoSEQ multiplex PCR, yet TCRdb's version contains in-frame clones alone and is incomplete. Of more than 95,000 clones listed, 76% are singletons. The TCR sequence derives from a man aged 40-55 years in good health and CMV-seropositive. The sample consisted of PBMCs. The V and J genes are TRBV4-2 and TRBJ2-1, with D perhaps TRBD2 (6 bases). This CDR3 is CASSQDRSGSYNEQFF. CDR3 nucleotide sequence: TGTGCCAGCAGCCAAGATCGTAGCGGCTCCTACAATGAGCAGTTCTTC.